This T cell receptor (beta chain) was sequenced for a study of long-term antiretroviral therapy in people with HIV. General study points: Clonal populations expanded prior to ART predominated within the repertoire at all time points.

Version v3.0 of the immunoSEQ assay was performed at survey level. Clones were read by immunoSEQ multiplex PCR, and TCRdb kept only the in-frame ones, dropping some. The sample lists tens of thousands of clones; approximately 90% were seen once. The CDR3 has 11 residues. The germline V gene encodes CDR1 MNHNY and CDR2 SVGAGI (reference sequence). Trimming cost V 7 bases and J 7 bases, with 11 bases left between them. Points on this clone: What it recognizes is unknown.

This clonotype was obtained from a man aged 18 to 30 with HIV. V gene TRBV6-6 combines with J gene TRBJ2-7; maybe TRBD2 (6 bases). Sequenced material: unsorted PBMCs, taken 3.1 years after starting antiretroviral therapy. Here the CDR3 reads CASTSEGEQYF. The CDR3 nucleotides read TGTGCCAGCACCTCGGAGGGGGAGCAGTACTTC.